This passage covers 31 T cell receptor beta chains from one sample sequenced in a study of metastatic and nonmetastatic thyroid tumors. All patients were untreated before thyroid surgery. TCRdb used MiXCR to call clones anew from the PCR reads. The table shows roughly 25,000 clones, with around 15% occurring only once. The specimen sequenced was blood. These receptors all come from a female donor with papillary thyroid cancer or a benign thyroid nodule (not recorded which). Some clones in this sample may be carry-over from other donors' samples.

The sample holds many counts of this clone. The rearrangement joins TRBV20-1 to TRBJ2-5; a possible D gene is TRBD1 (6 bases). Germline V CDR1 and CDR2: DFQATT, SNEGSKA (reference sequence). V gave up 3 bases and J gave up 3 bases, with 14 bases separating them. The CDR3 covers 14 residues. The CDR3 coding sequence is TGCAGTGCTAGCCAGGACAGACGGGAAGAGACCCAGTACTTC. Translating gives CSASQDRREETQYF.

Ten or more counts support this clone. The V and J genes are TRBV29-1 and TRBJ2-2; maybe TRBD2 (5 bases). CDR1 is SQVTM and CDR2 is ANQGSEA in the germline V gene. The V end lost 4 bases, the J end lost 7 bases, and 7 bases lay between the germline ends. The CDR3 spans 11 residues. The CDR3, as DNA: TGCAGCGTTGTGGAGGTCGGGGAGCTGTTTTTT. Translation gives CSVVEVGELFF.

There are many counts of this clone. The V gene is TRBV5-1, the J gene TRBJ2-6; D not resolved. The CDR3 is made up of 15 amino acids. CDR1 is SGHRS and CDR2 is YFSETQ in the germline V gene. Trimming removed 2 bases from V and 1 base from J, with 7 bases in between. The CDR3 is CASSLIESGANVLTF. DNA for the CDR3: TGCGCCAGCAGCTTAATTGAATCTGGGGCCAACGTCCTGACTTTC.

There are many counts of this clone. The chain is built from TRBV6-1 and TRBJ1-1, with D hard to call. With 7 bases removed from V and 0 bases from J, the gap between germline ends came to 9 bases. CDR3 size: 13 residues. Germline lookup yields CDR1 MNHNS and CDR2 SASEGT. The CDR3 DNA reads TGTGCCAGCAAGGAGGGAATGAACACTGAAGCTTTCTTT. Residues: CASKEGMNTEAFF.

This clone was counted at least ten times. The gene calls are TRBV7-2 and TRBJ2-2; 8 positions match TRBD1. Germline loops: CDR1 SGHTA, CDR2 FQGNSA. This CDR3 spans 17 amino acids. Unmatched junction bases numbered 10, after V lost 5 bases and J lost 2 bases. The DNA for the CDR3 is TGTGCCAGCAGCCCCCCAGGGGGCGGGCCTAACACCGGGGAGCTGTTTTTT. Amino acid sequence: CASSPPGGGPNTGELFF. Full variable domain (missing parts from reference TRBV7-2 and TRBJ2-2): GAGVSQSPSNKVTEKGKDVELRCDPISGHTALYWYRQSLGQGLEFLIYFQGNSAPDKSGLPSDRFSAERTGGSVSTLTIQRTQQEDSAVYLCASSPPGGGPNTGELFFGEGSRLTVL.

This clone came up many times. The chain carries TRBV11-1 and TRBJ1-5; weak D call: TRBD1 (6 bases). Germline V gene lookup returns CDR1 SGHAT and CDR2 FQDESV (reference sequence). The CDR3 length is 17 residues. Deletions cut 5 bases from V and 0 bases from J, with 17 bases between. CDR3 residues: CASSPGGASYSNQPQHF. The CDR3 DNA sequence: TGTGCCAGCAGCCCGGGGGGGGCAAGTTATAGCAATCAGCCCCAGCATTTT.

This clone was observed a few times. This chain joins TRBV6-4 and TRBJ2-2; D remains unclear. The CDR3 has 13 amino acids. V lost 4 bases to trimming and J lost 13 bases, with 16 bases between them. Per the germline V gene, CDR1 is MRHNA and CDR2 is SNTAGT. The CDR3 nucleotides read TGTGCCAGCAGTGTCACGGCGCCCGGGTGGCTGTTTTTT. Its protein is CASSVTAPGWLFF.

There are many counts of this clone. CDR3 residues: CASIHGGMDTQYF. DNA for the CDR3: TGTGCCAGTATCCACGGCGGGATGGATACGCAGTATTTT. The V gene is TRBV5-8, the J gene TRBJ2-3, with D possibly TRBD2 on 6 matching bases. V was clipped by 8 bases and J by 6 bases, with 16 bases between them. The CDR3 totals 13 residues. Germline-derived CDR1 and CDR2 are SGHTS and YDEGEE.

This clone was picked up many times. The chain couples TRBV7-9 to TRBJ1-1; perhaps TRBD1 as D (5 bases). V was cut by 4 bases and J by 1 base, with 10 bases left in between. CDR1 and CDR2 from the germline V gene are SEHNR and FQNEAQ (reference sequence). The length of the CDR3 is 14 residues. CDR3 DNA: TGTGCCAGCAGCTCTGGGGCAGCGAACACTGAAGCTTTCTTT. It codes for CASSSGAANTEAFF.

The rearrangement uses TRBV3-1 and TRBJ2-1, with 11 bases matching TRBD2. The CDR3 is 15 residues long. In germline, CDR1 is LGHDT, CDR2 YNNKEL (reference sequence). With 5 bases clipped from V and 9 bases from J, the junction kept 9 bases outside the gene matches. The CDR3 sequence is CASSLDLSGRGEQFF. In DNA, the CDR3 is TGTGCCAGCAGCTTAGATCTTAGCGGGAGGGGTGAGCAGTTCTTC.

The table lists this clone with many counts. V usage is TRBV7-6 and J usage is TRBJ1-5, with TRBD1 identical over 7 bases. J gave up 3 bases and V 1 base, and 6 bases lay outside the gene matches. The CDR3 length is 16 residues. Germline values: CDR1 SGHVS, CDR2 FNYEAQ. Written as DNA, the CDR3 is TGTGCCAGCAGCTTAGGAGGGGGACAGTTCAATCAGCCCCAGCATTTT. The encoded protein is CASSLGGGQFNQPQHF.

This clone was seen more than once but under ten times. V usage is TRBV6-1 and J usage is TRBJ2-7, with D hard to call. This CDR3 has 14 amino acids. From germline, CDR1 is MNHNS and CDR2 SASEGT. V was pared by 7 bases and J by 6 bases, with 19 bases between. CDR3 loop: CASTSIGRQREQYF. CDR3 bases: TGTGCCAGCACCTCCATAGGACGGCAGCGCGAGCAGTACTTC.

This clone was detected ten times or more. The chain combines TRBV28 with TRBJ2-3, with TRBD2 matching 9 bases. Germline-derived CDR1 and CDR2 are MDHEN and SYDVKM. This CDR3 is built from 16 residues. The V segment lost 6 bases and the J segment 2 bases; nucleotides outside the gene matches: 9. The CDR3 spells CASRVSLAGNTDTQYF. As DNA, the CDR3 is TGTGCCAGCAGGGTTAGTCTAGCGGGGAACACAGATACGCAGTATTTT.

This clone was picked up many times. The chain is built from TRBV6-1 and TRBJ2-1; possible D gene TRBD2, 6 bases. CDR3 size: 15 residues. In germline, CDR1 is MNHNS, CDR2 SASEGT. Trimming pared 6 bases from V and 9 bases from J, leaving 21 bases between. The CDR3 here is CASSFSGQWLREQFF. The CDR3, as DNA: TGTGCCAGCAGCTTTAGCGGCCAATGGCTACGTGAGCAGTTCTTC.

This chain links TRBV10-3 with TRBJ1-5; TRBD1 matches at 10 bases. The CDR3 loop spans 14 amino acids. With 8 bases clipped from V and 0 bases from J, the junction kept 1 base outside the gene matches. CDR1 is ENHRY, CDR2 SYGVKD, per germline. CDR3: CAIGTGDSNQPQHF. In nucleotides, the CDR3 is TGTGCCATCGGGACAGGGGATAGCAATCAGCCCCAGCATTTT.

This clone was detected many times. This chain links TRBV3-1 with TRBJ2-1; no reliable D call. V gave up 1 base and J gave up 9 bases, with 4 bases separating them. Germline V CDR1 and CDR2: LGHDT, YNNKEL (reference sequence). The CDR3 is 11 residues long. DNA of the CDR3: TGTGCCAGCAGCCAAGCGATTGAGCAGTTCTTC. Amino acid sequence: CASSQAIEQFF.

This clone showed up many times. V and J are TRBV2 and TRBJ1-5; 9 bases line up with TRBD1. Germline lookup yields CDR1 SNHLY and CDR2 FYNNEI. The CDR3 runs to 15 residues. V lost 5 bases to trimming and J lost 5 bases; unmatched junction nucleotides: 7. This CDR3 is CASSQDRGVDQPQHF. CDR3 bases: TGTGCCAGCAGTCAGGACAGGGGAGTAGATCAGCCCCAGCATTTT.

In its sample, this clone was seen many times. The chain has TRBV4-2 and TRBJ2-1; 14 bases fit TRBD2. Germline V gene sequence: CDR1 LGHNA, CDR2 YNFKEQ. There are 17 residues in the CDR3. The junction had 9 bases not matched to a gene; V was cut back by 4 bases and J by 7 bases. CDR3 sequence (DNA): TGTGCCAGCAGCCTACGAGGGACTAGCGGGAGTGGTAATGAGCAGTTCTTC. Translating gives CASSLRGTSGSGNEQFF.

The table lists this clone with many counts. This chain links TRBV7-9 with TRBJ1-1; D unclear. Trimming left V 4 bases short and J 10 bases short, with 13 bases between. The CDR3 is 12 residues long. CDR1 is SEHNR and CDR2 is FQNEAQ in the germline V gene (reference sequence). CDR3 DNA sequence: TGTGCCAGCAGCTCGGACGGCATTGGAGCTTTCTTT. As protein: CASSSDGIGAFF.

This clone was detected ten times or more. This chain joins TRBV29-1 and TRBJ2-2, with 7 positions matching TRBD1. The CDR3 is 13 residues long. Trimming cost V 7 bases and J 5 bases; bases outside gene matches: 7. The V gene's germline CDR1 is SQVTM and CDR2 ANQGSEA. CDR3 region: CSAMTGQTGELFF. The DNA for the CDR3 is TGCAGCGCCATGACAGGGCAAACCGGGGAGCTGTTTTTT.

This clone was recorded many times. CDR3 sequence: CASSSYIGANEQFF. The CDR3 nucleotides are TGTGCCAGCAGTTCCTACATAGGAGCCAATGAGCAGTTCTTC. This chain uses TRBV28 with TRBJ2-1, with D uncertain. The CDR3 contains 14 residues. CDR1 is MDHEN, CDR2 SYDVKM, per germline. Trimming left V 4 bases short and J 6 bases short, with 13 bases between.

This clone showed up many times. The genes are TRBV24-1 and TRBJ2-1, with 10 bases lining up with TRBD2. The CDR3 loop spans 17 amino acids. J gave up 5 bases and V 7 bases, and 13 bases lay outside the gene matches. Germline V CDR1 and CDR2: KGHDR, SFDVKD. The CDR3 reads CATRSSGGQMSHNEQFF. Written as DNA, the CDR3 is TGTGCCACCAGGTCTAGCGGGGGCCAGATGTCGCACAATGAGCAGTTCTTC.

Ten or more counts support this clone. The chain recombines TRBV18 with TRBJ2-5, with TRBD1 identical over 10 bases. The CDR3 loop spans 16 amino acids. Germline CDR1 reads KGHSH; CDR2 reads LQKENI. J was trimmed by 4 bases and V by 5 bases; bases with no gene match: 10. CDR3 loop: CASSVAGTGARETQYF. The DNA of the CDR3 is TGTGCCAGCTCAGTAGCCGGGACAGGGGCAAGAGAGACCCAGTACTTC.

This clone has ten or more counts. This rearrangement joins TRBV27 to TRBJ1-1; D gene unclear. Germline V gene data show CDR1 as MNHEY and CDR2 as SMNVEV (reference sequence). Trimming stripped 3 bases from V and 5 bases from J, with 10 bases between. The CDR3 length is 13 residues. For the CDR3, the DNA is TGTGCCAGCAGTTTGAGGATGGGGACTGAAGCTTTCTTT. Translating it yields CASSLRMGTEAFF.

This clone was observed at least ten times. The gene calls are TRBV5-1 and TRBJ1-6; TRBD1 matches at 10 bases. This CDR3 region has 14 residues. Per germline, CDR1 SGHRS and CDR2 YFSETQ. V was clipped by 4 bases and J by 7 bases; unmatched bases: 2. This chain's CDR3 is CASSRDRGNSPLHF. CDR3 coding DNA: TGCGCCAGCAGCCGGGACAGGGGAAATTCACCCCTCCACTTT. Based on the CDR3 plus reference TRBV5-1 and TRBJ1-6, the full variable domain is KAGVTQTPRYLIKTRGQQVTLSCSPISGHRSVSWYQQTPGQGLQFLFEYFSETQRNKGNFPGRFSGRQFSNSRSEMNVSTLELGDSALYLCASSRDRGNSPLHFGNGTRLTVT.

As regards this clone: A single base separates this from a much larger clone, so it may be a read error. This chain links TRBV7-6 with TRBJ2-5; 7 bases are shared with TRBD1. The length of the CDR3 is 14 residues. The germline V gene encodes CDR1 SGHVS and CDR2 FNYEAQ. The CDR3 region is CAGSLGGQKETQYF. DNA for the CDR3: TGTGCCGGCAGCTTAGGGGGACAGAAAGAGACCCAGTACTTC.

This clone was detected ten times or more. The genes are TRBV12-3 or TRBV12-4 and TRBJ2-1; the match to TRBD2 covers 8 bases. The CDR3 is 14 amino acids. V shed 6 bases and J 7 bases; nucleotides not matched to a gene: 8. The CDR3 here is CASSPGLDVNEQFF. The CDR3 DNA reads TGTGCCAGCAGCCCGGGACTAGATGTTAATGAGCAGTTCTTC.

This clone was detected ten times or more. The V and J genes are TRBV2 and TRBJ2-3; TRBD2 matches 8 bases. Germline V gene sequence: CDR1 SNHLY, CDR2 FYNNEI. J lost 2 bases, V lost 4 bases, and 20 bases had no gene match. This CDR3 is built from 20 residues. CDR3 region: CASSVGRFLAGHPNTDTQYF. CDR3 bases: TGTGCCAGCAGTGTTGGTCGCTTTTTAGCGGGGCACCCAAACACAGATACGCAGTATTTT.

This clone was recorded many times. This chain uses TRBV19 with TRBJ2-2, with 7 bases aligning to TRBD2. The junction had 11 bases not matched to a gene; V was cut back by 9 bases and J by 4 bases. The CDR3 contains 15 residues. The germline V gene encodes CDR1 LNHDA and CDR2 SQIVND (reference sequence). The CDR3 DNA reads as TGTGCCAGCCTCCGGCGGGGGAGCGGCACCGGGGAGCTGTTTTTT. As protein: CASLRRGSGTGELFF.

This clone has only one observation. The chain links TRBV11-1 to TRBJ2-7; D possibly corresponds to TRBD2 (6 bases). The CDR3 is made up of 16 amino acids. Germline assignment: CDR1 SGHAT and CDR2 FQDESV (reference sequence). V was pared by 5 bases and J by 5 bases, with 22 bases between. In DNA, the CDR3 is TGTGCCAGCAGCCTGACCAGGGAAGGGAGGCTCAACGAGCAGTACTTC. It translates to CASSLTREGRLNEQYF. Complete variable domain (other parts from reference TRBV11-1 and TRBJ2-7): EAEVAQSPRYKITEKSQAVAFWCDPISGHATLYWYRQILGQGPELLVQFQDESVVDDSQLPKDRFSAERLKGVDSTLKIQPAELGDSAMYLCASSLTREGRLNEQYFGPGTRLTVT.

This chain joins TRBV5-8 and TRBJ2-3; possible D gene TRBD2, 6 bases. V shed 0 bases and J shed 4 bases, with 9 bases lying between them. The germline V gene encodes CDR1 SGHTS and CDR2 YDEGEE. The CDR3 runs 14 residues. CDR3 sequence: CASSLGREADTQYF. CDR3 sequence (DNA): TGTGCCAGCAGCTTGGGGAGGGAGGCAGATACGCAGTATTTT.